The 15 T cell receptor beta chains below were found in one sample sequenced in a study of response to subunit inactivated influenza vaccine. TCRdb reanalysed the RT-PCR reads using MiXCR and keeps one entry per CDR3 protein. The data show hundreds of thousands of distinct CDR3 sequences, 13% to 15% seen once. The specimen comprised PBMCs from blood, sampled 14 to 15 days before vaccination. All receptors derive from a middle-aged man who received an inactivated influenza vaccine.

The chain has TRBV15 and TRBJ2-5; the match to TRBD1 covers 7 bases. Germline lookup yields CDR1 LNHNV and CDR2 YYDKDF (reference sequence). V lost 5 bases and J lost 5; bases outside the gene matches: 8. This CDR3 spans 14 amino acids. The CDR3 protein is CATSAQTGSETQYF. The CDR3 coding sequence is TGTGCCACCAGCGCCCAGACAGGGTCGGAGACCCAGTACTTC.

This clonotype was detected only a few times. DNA for the CDR3: TGCAGTCCTCAGGGGCCCCTAGATGGTTCACCCCTCCACTTT. It encodes CSPQGPLDGSPLHF. The chain joins TRBV20-1 to TRBJ1-6; maybe TRBD1 (6 bases). The CDR3 extends over 14 amino acids. The germline V gene encodes CDR1 DFQATT and CDR2 SNEGSKA (reference sequence). V shed 8 bases and J shed 9 bases, with 20 bases lying between them.

This clonotype was observed at least ten times. This chain uses TRBV4-2 with TRBJ2-7; no definite D call. V gave up 6 bases and J gave up 3 bases, with 9 bases separating them. Germline V lookup: CDR1 LGHNA, CDR2 YNFKEQ. The CDR3 is 12 residues long. The CDR3 spells CASSRENYEQYF. For the CDR3, the DNA is TGTGCCAGCAGTAGAGAGAACTACGAGCAGTACTTC.

The rearrangement joins TRBV7-2 to TRBJ1-5, with unresolved D. This CDR3 contains 13 residues. Trimming stripped 5 bases from V and 2 bases from J, with 7 bases between. CDR1 and CDR2 from the germline V gene are SGHTA and FQGNSA. The CDR3 DNA is TGTGCCAGCAGCCCCGTCGGCAATCAGCCCCAGCATTTT. It translates to CASSPVGNQPQHF.

In its sample, this clonotype was seen many times. The chain employs TRBV3-1 and TRBJ2-1, with 7 bases that match TRBD2. Germline trimming cut 1 base from V and 14 bases from J; bases unmatched to any gene: 14. Germline V gene lookup returns CDR1 LGHDT and CDR2 YNNKEL (reference sequence). CDR3 length: 15 residues. For the CDR3, the DNA is TGTGCCAGCAGCCAAGGGGCGACTAGCAGCTTTAGAAAGTTCTTC. Translation: CASSQGATSSFRKFF.

The V and J genes are TRBV10-3 and TRBJ2-1; 7 bases are a match to TRBD2. Per germline, CDR1 ENHRY and CDR2 SYGVKD. V trimming: 0 bases; J trimming: 10 bases; junction bases outside the gene matches: 6. This CDR3 contains 14 residues. CDR3 protein: CAISESGPREEQFF. As DNA, the CDR3 is TGTGCCATCAGTGAGTCAGGGCCGCGGGAGGAGCAGTTCTTC.

The rearrangement links TRBV9 to TRBJ2-1; 12 bases are a match to TRBD2. J gave up 8 bases and V 4 bases, and 10 bases lay outside the gene matches. The CDR3 consists of 16 residues. Per the germline V gene, CDR1 is SGDLS and CDR2 is YYNGEE. The CDR3 reads CASSPHPSGRADEQFF. CDR3 coding DNA: TGTGCCAGCAGCCCGCACCCTAGCGGGAGGGCCGATGAGCAGTTCTTC.

This clonotype has a count of ten or more. The chain has TRBV4-2 and TRBJ2-5; no firm D call. Germline loops: CDR1 LGHNA, CDR2 YNFKEQ. This CDR3 spans 16 amino acids. Trimming shortened V by 2 bases and J by 2 bases, and 15 bases separated the two germline ends. For the CDR3, the DNA is TGTGCCAGCAGCCAAAACGGCGGCCATGTTCAAGAGACCCAGTACTTC. It encodes CASSQNGGHVQETQYF.

Ten or more counts support this clonotype. Here the CDR3 reads CASSLAGASSDTQYF. CDR3 DNA: TGTGCCAGCAGCTTAGCAGGGGCGAGCTCAGATACGCAGTATTTT. The chain recombines TRBV7-6 with TRBJ2-3, with D tentatively TRBD1 (5 bases). CDR1 SGHVS and CDR2 FNYEAQ come from the germline V gene. The germline V and J ends were trimmed by 0 bases and 4 bases, with 11 bases remaining between them. The CDR3 is 15 amino acids.

This clonotype was observed a few times. The rearrangement joins TRBV7-9 to TRBJ2-5; D not certain. This CDR3 is 15 amino acids long. The ends were cut back, 1 base at V and 2 bases at J, with 11 bases in the middle. The germline V gene has CDR1 SEHNR and CDR2 FQNEAQ (reference sequence). CDR3: CASSLGWGQQETQYF. The CDR3 region has the DNA TGTGCCAGCAGCTTAGGCTGGGGTCAGCAAGAGACCCAGTACTTC.

This clonotype appeared a few times. V and J are TRBV12-3 or TRBV12-4 and TRBJ1-2; the match to TRBD1 covers 10 bases. The CDR3 runs to 14 residues. The V gene end was trimmed by 6 bases and the J gene end by 7 bases; junction bases not matched to a gene: 8. CDR3 sequence (DNA): TGTGCCAGCAGCCAGACAGGGGGCGGGAGTGGCTACACCTTC. Its translation: CASSQTGGGSGYTF.

This clonotype was counted a single time. The chain has TRBV7-9 and TRBJ2-6; possibly TRBD1 or TRBD2 for D (6 bases each). V was clipped by 5 bases and J by 3 bases, with 17 bases between them. The germline CDR1 and CDR2 sequences are SEHNR and FQNEAQ (reference sequence). The CDR3 is 17 residues long. The DNA of the CDR3 is TGTGCCAGCAGCCCGGGGGACACGGTCTATGGGGCCAACGTCCTGACTTTC. Translation: CASSPGDTVYGANVLTF.

This sequence joins TRBV9 and TRBJ2-7, with D uncertain. V shed 4 bases and J shed 7 bases, with 12 bases lying between them. The CDR3 has 12 residues. Germline V gives CDR1 SGDLS, CDR2 YYNGEE. This CDR3 reads CASSTTAEEQYF. For the CDR3, the DNA is TGTGCCAGCAGCACCACGGCCGAGGAGCAGTACTTC.

This clonotype was counted only a few times. This chain uses TRBV20-1 with TRBJ2-1, with 8 nucleotides matching TRBD2. The V gene end was trimmed by 0 bases and the J gene end by 8 bases; junction bases not matched to a gene: 9. Germline loops: CDR1 DFQATT, CDR2 SNEGSKA (reference sequence). The CDR3 is 15 residues long. The CDR3 reads CSARDPREGLYEQFF. CDR3 bases: TGCAGTGCTAGAGATCCACGGGAGGGCCTATATGAGCAGTTCTTC.

The chain uses TRBV20-1 and TRBJ2-2; TRBD1 matches at 10 bases. Germline CDR1 reads DFQATT; CDR2 reads SNEGSKA (reference sequence). The CDR3 extends over 19 amino acids. Trimming at V came to 0 bases and at J to 0 bases, leaving 10 bases not matched to a gene. In nucleotides, the CDR3 is TGCAGTGCTAGAGACCTCCGGGACAGGGGCGATGCGAACACCGGGGAGCTGTTTTTT. Protein sequence: CSARDLRDRGDANTGELFF.